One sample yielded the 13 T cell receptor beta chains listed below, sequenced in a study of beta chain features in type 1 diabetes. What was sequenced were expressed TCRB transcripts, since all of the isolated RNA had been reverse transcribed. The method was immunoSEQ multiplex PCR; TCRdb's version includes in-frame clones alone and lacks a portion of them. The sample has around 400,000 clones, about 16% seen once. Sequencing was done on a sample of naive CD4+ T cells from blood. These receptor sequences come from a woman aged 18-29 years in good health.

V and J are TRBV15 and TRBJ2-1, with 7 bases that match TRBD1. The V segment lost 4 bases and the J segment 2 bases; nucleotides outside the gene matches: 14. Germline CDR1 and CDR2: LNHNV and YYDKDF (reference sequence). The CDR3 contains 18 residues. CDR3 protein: CATSTQRSTGPTYNEQFF. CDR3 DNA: TGTGCCACCAGCACCCAACGATCGACAGGGCCAACCTACAATGAGCAGTTCTTC.

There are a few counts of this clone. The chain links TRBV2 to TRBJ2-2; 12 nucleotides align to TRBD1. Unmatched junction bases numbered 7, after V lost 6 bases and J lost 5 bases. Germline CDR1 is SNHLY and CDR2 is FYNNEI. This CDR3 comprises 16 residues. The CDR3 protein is CASSQRDRGLTGELFF. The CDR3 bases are TGTGCCAGCAGCCAACGGGACAGGGGGCTGACCGGGGAGCTGTTTTTT.

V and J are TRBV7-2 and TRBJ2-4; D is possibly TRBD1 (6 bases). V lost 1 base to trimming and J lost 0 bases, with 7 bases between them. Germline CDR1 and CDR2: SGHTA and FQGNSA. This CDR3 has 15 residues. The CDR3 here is CASSLGGLAKNIQYF. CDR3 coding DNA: TGTGCCAGCAGCTTAGGGGGGCTAGCCAAAAACATTCAGTACTTC.

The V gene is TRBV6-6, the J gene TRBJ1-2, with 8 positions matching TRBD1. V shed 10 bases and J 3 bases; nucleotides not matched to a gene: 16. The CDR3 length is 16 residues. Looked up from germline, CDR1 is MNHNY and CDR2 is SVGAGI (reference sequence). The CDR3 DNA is TGTGCCACCTACGATTCGCCGGGACAGGCTGACTATGGCTACACCTTC. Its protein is CATYDSPGQADYGYTF.

CDR3 region: CATSPPGAGGRYEQYF. The CDR3, as DNA: TGTGCCACCAGCCCCCCCGGGGCGGGAGGGCGTTACGAGCAGTACTTC. The chain joins TRBV15 to TRBJ2-7, with TRBD2 matching 9 bases. This CDR3 is 16 amino acids long. With V trimmed by 5 bases and J by 4 bases, 12 bases remained unmatched. CDR1 LNHNV and CDR2 YYDKDF come from the germline V gene (reference sequence).

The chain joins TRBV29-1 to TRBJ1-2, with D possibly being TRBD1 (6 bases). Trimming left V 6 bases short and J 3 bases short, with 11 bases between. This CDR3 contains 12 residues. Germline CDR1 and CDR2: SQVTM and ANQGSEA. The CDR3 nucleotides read TGCAGCGTCATCGGACAGTACTATGGCTACACCTTC. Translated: CSVIGQYYGYTF.

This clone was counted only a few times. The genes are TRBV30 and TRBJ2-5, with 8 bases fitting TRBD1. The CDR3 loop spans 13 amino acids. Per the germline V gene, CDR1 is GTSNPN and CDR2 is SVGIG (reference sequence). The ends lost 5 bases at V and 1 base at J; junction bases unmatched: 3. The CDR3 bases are TGTGCCTGGGGACAGGGAGCCCAAGAGACCCAGTACTTC. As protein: CAWGQGAQETQYF.

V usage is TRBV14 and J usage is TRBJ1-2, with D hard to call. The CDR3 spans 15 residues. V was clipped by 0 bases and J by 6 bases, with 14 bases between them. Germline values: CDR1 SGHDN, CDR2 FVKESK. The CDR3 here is CASSQEGLRGDGYTF. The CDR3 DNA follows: TGTGCCAGCAGCCAAGAAGGCCTTCGGGGTGATGGCTACACCTTC.

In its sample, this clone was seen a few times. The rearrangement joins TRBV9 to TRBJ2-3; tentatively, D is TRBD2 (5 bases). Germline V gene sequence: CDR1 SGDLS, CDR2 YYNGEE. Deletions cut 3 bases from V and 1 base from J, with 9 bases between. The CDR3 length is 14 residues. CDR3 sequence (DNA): TGTGCCAGCAGCGATAGAGCGGGCACAGATACGCAGTATTTT. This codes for CASSDRAGTDTQYF.

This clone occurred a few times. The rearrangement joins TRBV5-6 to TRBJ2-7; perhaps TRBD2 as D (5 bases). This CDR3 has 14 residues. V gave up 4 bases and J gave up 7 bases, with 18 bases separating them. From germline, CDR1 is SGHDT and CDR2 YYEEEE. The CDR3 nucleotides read TGTGCCAGCAGCCCTTTGCGTGCCCCGGGAGAGCAGTACTTC. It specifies CASSPLRAPGEQYF.

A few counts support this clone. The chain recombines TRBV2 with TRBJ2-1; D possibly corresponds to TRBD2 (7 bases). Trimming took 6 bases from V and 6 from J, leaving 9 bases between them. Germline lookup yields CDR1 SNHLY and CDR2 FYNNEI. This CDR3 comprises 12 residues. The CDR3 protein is CASRGGGNEQFF. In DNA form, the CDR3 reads TGTGCCAGCAGAGGGGGGGGCAATGAGCAGTTCTTC.

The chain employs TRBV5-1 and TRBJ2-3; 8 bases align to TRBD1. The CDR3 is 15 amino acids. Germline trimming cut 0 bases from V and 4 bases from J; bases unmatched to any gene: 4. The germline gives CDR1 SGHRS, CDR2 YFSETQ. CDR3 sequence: CASSLGRGRPDTQYF. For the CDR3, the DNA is TGCGCCAGCAGCTTGGGCAGGGGGCGCCCAGATACGCAGTATTTT. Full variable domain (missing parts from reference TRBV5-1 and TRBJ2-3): KAGVTQTPRYLIKTRGQQVTLSCSPISGHRSVSWYQQTPGQGLQFLFEYFSETQRNKGNFPGRFSGRQFSNSRSEMNVSTLELGDSALYLCASSLGRGRPDTQYFGPGTRLTVL.

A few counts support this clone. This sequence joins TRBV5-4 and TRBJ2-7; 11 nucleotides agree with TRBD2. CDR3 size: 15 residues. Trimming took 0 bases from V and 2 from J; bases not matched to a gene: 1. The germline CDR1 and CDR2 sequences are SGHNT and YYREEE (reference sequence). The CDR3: CASSLELAGAYEQYF. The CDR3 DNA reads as TGTGCCAGCAGCTTGGAACTAGCGGGAGCCTACGAGCAGTACTTC.